The 2 T cell receptor beta chains below were found in one sample sequenced in a study of control samples from healthy donors and cancer patients. Data came from immunoSEQ multiplex PCR; TCRdb stores just in-frame clones and leaves some out. The table records under 85,000 clones, 94% of them present only once. The specimen sequenced was blood. The receptor set was obtained from a woman in her thirties or forties in good health.

This sequence joins TRBV27 and TRBJ2-7, with 8 positions matching TRBD2. The V gene end was trimmed by 5 bases and the J gene end by 0 bases; junction bases not matched to a gene: 9. The CDR3 has 16 amino acids. Per the germline V gene, CDR1 is MNHEY and CDR2 is SMNVEV (reference sequence). The CDR3 is CASSPGAGASSYEQYF. CDR3 DNA sequence: TGTGCCAGCAGTCCTGGAGCGGGGGCAAGCTCCTACGAGCAGTACTTC.

This rearrangement joins TRBV7-2 to TRBJ2-7, with D perhaps TRBD1 or TRBD2 (5 bases each). The CDR3 has 14 residues. Germline V gene sequence: CDR1 SGHTA, CDR2 FQGNSA. V was shortened by 6 bases and J by 3 bases, with 15 bases between the two germline ends. CDR3 sequence (DNA): TGTGCCAGCAGGTCGAGAGGGGTACACTACGAGCAGTACTTC. Amino acid sequence: CASRSRGVHYEQYF.